This TCR beta chain was observed in a study of cytotoxic CD8 clonotypes in ibrutinib-treated CLL. The overall study: Mean per-sample yields comprised roughly 280,000 productive templates and 94,082 productive rearrangements.

Produced via immunoSEQ multiplex PCR; TCRdb's table is partial and in-frame only. The sample has some 160,000 clones, over 65% seen once. This CDR3 has 14 amino acids. The germline V and J ends were trimmed by 3 bases and 7 bases, with 16 bases remaining between them. Germline CDR1 reads MGHRA; CDR2 reads YSYEKL. The source of this sequence is a human donor with chronic lymphocytic leukemia. The V gene is TRBV4-1, the J gene TRBJ2-7; D tentatively reads TRBD1 or TRBD2 (6 bases each). The specimen was PBMCs, collected after 12 months of ibrutinib treatment. DNA for the CDR3: TGCGCCAGCAGCCAGCCTGGGGGGCAAAAGGAGCAGTACTTC. This gives the protein CASSQPGGQKEQYF.